This T cell receptor beta chain was obtained from a study of blood T cell repertoires in COVID-19. The CDR3 extends over 16 amino acids. The germline V and J ends were trimmed by 0 bases and 5 bases, with 17 bases remaining between them. In germline, CDR1 is SGHDT, CDR2 YYEEEE. Sequenced by immunoSEQ multiplex PCR; TCRdb stores in-frame clones only, minus some. The repertoire includes about 75,000 clones, approximately 90% of them detected once, and 9.1% sits in the top ten. This sequence originates from a human donor in a cohort sampled during active COVID-19. Sequenced input: peripheral blood. The V gene is TRBV5-6, the J gene TRBJ1-2; D possibly corresponds to TRBD1 (5 bases). The CDR3 is CASSLEIVPGKYGYTF. For the CDR3, the DNA is TGTGCCAGCAGCTTGGAAATCGTTCCAGGGAAGTATGGCTACACCTTC.